Sequencing of this T cell receptor beta chain was carried out in a study of T cell responses to AZD1222 COVID-19 vaccine. Overall study findings and caveats: With two AZD1222 doses given, Spike-specific TCR breadth and depth both rose. Sampled repertoires all dated from after the peak T cell response. Donors were largely white British and mainly female; clonal diversity was possibly underestimated.

A word on this clone: Its antigen is undetermined.

Doses given second, at about 4 or about 12 weeks, were pooled. Measured with immunoSEQ multiplex PCR; TCRdb has only the in-frame clones, and not every one. In the table there are roughly 85,000 clones, about nine tenths of which are singletons. V lost 3 bases, J lost 3 bases, and 7 bases lay in between. This CDR3 contains 13 residues. Per germline, CDR1 KGHDR and CDR2 SFDVKD. The sequence was obtained from an adult who received the AZD1222 COVID-19 vaccine. Sequencing used peripheral blood, obtained 28 days after the second AZD1222 dose. The rearrangement joins TRBV24-1 to TRBJ1-2; D unresolved. This CDR3 reads CATSDPGDYGYTF. CDR3 in DNA: TGTGCCACCAGTGATCCGGGCGACTATGGCTACACCTTC.